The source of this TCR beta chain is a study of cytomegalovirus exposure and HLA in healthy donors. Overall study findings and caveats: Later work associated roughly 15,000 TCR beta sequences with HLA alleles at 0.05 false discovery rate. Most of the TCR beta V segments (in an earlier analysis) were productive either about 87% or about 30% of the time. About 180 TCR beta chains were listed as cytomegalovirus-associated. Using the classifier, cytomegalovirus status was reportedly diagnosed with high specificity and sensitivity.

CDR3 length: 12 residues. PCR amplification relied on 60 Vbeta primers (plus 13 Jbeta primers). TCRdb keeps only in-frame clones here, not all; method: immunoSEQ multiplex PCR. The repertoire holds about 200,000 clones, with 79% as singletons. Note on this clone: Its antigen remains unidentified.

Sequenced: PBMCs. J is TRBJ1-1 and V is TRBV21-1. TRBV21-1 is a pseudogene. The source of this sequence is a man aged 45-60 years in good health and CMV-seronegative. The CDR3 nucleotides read TGTGCCAGCGCCGAGGGGAACACTGAAGCTTTCTTT. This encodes CASAEGNTEAFF.